This entry describes one T cell receptor (beta chain). The sample belongs to a study of T cell responses to AZD1222 COVID-19 vaccine. Method: immunoSEQ multiplex PCR; TCRdb's copy keeps in-frame clones and lacks some. This sample has 90,000 to 150,000 clones; about nine tenths occur once, and the top ten carry 4.5% to 6%. V dropped 5 bases and J dropped 5; count of bases not matched to a gene: 9. Germline V lookup: CDR1 SNHLY, CDR2 FYNNEI. This CDR3 region has 15 residues. This specimen was peripheral blood, taken on day 0 of AZD1222 vaccination. This rearrangement joins TRBV2 to TRBJ1-5, with TRBD1 identical over 7 bases. This TCR was sampled from an adult in good health. CDR3 sequence: CASSLGSRGDQPQHF. CDR3 DNA: TGTGCCAGCAGTCTTGGATCCAGGGGGGATCAGCCCCAGCATTTT.